Sequencing of this TCR beta chain was carried out in a study of breast tumors, draining lymph nodes, adjacent tissues. The study, taken as a whole, reports: Findings are consistent with lymph node origin and intratumoral expansion of most tumor T cells. Tumor TCR diversity was below lymph nodes but above nontumor tissue. Tumor and nontumor repertoires were significantly more similar in luminal-like than in basal-like breast cancer.

TCRdb fed the multiplex PCR reads into MiXCR, producing one record per CDR3 protein. The data show 84,000 or so distinct CDR3 sequences, 25% to 35% seen once. Breast cancer patients provided tissue from their axillary draining lymph nodes. Ten or more counts support this clonotype. Its antigen is unknown. Sequences were obtained from axillary lymph node tissue. This receptor was identified in a female donor with breast cancer. Some clones in this sample may be carry-over from other donors' samples.

CDR3 region: CAITVLAGGNQETQYF. Written as DNA, the CDR3 is TGTGCCATCACCGTCCTCGCGGGAGGCAACCAAGAGACCCAGTACTTC. The V call is TRBV10-3, the J call TRBJ2-5; TRBD2 aligns across 8 bases. With 7 bases clipped from V and 0 bases from J, the junction kept 10 bases outside the gene matches. Germline-derived CDR1 and CDR2 are ENHRY and SYGVKD. This CDR3 is built from 16 residues.